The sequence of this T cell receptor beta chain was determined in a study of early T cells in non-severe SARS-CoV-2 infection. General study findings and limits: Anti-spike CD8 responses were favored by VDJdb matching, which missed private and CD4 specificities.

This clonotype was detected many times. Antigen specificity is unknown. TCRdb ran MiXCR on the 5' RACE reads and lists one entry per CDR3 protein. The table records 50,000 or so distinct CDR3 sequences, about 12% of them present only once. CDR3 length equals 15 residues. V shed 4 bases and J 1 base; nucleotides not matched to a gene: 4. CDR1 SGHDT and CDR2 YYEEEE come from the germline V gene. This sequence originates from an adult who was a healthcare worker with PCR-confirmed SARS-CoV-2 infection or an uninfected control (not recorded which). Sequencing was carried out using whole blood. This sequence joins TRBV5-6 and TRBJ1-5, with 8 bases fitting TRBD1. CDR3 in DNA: TGTGCCAGCAGCCCCGGACAGGGAAGCAATCAGCCCCAGCATTTT. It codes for CASSPGQGSNQPQHF. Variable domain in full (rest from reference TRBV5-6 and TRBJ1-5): DAGVTQSPTHLIKTRGQQVTLRCSPKSGHDTVSWYQQALGQGPQFIFQYYEEEERQRGNFPDRFSGHQFPNYSSELNVNALLLGDSALYLCASSPGQGSNQPQHFGDGTRLSIL.